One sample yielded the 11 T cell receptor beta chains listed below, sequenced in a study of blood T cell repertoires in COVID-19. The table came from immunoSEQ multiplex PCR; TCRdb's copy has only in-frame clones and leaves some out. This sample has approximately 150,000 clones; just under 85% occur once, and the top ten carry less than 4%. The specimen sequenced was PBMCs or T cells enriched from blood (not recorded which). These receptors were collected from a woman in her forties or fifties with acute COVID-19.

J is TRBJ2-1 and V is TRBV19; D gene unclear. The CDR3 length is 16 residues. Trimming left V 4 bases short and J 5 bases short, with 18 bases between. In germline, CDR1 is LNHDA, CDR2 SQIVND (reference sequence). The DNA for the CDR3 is TGTGCCAGTAGTACATACGGGTATCTAAGAGACAATGAGCAGTTCTTC. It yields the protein CASSTYGYLRDNEQFF.

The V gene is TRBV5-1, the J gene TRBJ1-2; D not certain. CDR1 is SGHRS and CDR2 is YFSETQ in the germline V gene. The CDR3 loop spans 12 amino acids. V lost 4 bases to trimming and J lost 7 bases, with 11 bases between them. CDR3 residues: CASSATVGGYTF. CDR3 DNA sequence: TGCGCCAGCAGCGCCACAGTAGGTGGCTACACCTTC.

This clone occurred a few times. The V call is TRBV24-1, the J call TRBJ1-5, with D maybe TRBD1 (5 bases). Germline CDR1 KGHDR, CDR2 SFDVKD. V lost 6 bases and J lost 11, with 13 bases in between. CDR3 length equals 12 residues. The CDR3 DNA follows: TGTGCCACCAGTACAGGACCCGGGTCCCAGCATTTT. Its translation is CATSTGPGSQHF.

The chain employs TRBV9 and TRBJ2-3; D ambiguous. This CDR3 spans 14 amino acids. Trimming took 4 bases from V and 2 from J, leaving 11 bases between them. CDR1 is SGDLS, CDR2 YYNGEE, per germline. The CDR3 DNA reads TGTGCCAGCAGCCCGGGTGAGGCCACAGATACGCAGTATTTT. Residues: CASSPGEATDTQYF.

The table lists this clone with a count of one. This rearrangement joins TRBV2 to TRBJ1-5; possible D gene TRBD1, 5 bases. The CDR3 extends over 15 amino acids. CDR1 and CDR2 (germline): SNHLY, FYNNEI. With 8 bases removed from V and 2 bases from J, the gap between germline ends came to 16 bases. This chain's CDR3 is CASAPQARGNQPQHF. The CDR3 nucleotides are TGTGCCAGCGCCCCTCAGGCCAGGGGCAATCAGCCCCAGCATTTT. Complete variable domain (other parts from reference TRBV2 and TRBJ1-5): EPEVTQTPSHQVTQMGQEVILRCVPISNHLYFYWYRQILGQKVEFLVSFYNNEISEKSEIFDDQFSVERPDGSNFTLKIRSTKLEDSAMYFCASAPQARGNQPQHFGDGTRLSIL.

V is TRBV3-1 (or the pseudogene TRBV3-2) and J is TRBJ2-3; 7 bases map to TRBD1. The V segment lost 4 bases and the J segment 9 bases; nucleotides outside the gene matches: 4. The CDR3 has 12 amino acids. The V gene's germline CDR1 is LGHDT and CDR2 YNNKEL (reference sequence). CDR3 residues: CASSPDRVTQYF. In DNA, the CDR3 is TGTGCCAGCAGCCCAGACAGGGTAACGCAGTATTTT.

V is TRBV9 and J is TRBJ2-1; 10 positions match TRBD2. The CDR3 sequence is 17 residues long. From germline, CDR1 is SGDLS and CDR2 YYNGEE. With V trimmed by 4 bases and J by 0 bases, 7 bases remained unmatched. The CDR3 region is CASSRTSGPSSYNEQFF. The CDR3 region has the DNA TGTGCCAGCAGCAGGACTAGCGGTCCGAGCTCCTACAATGAGCAGTTCTTC.

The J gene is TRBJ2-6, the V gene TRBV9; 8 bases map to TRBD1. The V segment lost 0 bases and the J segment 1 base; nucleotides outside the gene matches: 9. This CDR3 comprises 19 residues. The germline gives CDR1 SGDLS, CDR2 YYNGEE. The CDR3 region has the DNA TGTGCCAGCAGCGTAGGGTCAGGGCAGGGGGCTTCTGGGGCCAACGTCCTGACTTTC. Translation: CASSVGSGQGASGANVLTF.

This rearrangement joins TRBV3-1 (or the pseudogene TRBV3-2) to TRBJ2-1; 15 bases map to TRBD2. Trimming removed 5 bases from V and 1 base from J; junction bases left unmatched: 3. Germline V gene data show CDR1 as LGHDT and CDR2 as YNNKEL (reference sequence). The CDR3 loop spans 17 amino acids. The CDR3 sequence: CASSEGLAGGSYNEQFF. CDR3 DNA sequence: TGTGCCAGCAGCGAGGGACTAGCGGGAGGATCCTACAATGAGCAGTTCTTC.

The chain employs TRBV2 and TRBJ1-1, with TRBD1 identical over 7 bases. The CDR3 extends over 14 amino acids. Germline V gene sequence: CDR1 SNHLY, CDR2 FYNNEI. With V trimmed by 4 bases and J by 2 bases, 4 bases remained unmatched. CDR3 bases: TGTGCCAGCAGTGGGACAGGCGCAAACACTGAAGCTTTCTTT. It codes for CASSGTGANTEAFF.

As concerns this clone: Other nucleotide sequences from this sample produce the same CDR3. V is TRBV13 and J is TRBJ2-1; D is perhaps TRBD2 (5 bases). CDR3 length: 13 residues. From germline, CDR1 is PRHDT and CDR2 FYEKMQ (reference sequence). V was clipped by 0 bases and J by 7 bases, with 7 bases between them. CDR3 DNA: TGTGCCAGCAGCTTAGGGAGAGGGAATGAGCAGTTCTTC. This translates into CASSLGRGNEQFF.